These 23 T cell receptor beta chains were sequenced from one sample in a study of cytomegalovirus exposure and HLA in healthy donors. With 60 Vbeta and 13 Jbeta primers, the PCR was carried out. Profiled with immunoSEQ multiplex PCR; TCRdb holds only in-frame clones, not every one. The data hold around 150,000 clones, with 60% to 80% observed a single time. Sequences were obtained from PBMCs. Every receptor here comes from a male donor in good health and CMV-seronegative.

This rearrangement joins TRBV10-1 to TRBJ1-5; 7 bases map to TRBD1. V shed 4 bases and J 0 bases; nucleotides not matched to a gene: 3. The V gene's germline CDR1 is WNHNN and CDR2 SYGVQD (reference sequence). The CDR3 is made up of 15 amino acids. This CDR3 reads CASSGQGHSNQPQHF. As DNA, the CDR3 is TGCGCCAGCAGTGGACAGGGCCATAGCAATCAGCCCCAGCATTTT.

The V call is TRBV19, the J call TRBJ1-2; D is uncertain. From germline, CDR1 is LNHDA and CDR2 SQIVND (reference sequence). The CDR3 extends over 16 amino acids. V was trimmed by 1 base and J by 4 bases, leaving 16 bases between them. The CDR3 DNA follows: TGTGCCAGTAGTATAGGTCGGTTCTCGGAGGGCTATGGCTACACCTTC. Encoded protein: CASSIGRFSEGYGYTF.

This chain links TRBV29-1 with TRBJ2-5; D gene unclear. Trimming took 4 bases from V and 1 from J, leaving 4 bases between them. The CDR3 is 11 amino acids. Per germline, CDR1 SQVTM and CDR2 ANQGSEA. CDR3 protein: CSVGGQETQYF. CDR3 nucleotides: TGCAGCGTTGGAGGCCAAGAGACCCAGTACTTC.

The chain has TRBV6-5 and TRBJ2-7; TRBD1 matches 10 bases. The CDR3 totals 13 residues. Germline CDR1 is MNHEY and CDR2 is SVGAGI. V trimming: 10 bases; J trimming: 6 bases; junction bases outside the gene matches: 9. This CDR3 reads CATTGQGVGEQYF. The CDR3 DNA is TGTGCCACCACCGGACAGGGGGTTGGCGAGCAGTACTTC.

The CDR3 DNA is TGCGCCAGCAGCCAAGAACAGCGGGGGTCTTCCCCCTACGAGCAGTACTTC. This translates into CASSQEQRGSSPYEQYF. The chain combines TRBV4-1 with TRBJ2-7; 8 bases are a match to TRBD2. V was pared by 0 bases and J by 2 bases, with 9 bases of the junction left unmatched. The CDR3 is 17 residues long. Germline-derived CDR1 and CDR2 are MGHRA and YSYEKL.

The genes are TRBV7-3 and TRBJ2-3, with D unresolved. Deletions cut 5 bases from V and 1 base from J, with 7 bases between. The CDR3 sequence is 13 residues long. The germline V gene has CDR1 SGHTA and CDR2 FQGTGA. CDR3 DNA sequence: TGTGCCAGCAGCAACTCCCGCACAGATACGCAGTATTTT. Translated: CASSNSRTDTQYF.

The V call is TRBV4-3, the J call TRBJ1-2; 11 bases fit TRBD1. The CDR3 spans 18 residues. Germline lookup yields CDR1 LGHNA and CDR2 YSLEER. V was clipped by 0 bases and J by 0 bases; unmatched bases: 6. The CDR3 sequence: CASSQDPVGQGANYGYTF. The CDR3 region has the DNA TGCGCCAGCAGCCAAGACCCCGTGGGACAGGGGGCTAACTATGGCTACACCTTC.

The V call is TRBV7-9, the J call TRBJ2-2; D call uncertain. The V gene's germline CDR1 is SEHNR and CDR2 FQNEAQ (reference sequence). Deletions cut 5 bases from V and 0 bases from J, with 4 bases between. The CDR3 loop spans 13 amino acids. CDR3 bases: TGTGCCAGCAGCCATTCGAACACCGGGGAGCTGTTTTTT. Its translation is CASSHSNTGELFF.

The chain carries TRBV13 and TRBJ2-4; 8 bases line up with TRBD2. CDR1 and CDR2 from the germline V gene are PRHDT and FYEKMQ (reference sequence). Germline trimming cut 6 bases from V and 6 bases from J; bases unmatched to any gene: 4. The CDR3 spans 13 residues. The CDR3 nucleotides are TGTGCCAGCAGGGCGGGGGGCGGAAACATTCAGTACTTC. Translating gives CASRAGGGNIQYF.

The chain is built from TRBV7-9 and TRBJ1-2; 8 positions agree with TRBD1. The J segment lost 5 bases and the V segment lost 1 base, leaving 6 bases of the junction unmatched. The CDR3 contains 15 residues. Germline assignment: CDR1 SEHNR and CDR2 FQNEAQ (reference sequence). This CDR3 is CASSLGARGPYGYTF. Here the CDR3 DNA reads TGTGCCAGCAGCTTAGGGGCCAGGGGGCCGTATGGCTACACCTTC.

J is TRBJ2-2 and V is TRBV5-6, with TRBD2 matching 8 bases. V lost 0 bases to trimming and J lost 4 bases; unmatched junction nucleotides: 2. This CDR3 contains 15 residues. Germline CDR1 is SGHDT and CDR2 is YYEEEE. The CDR3 sequence is CASSLGLAGTGELFF. In nucleotides, the CDR3 is TGTGCCAGCAGCTTGGGTCTAGCGGGCACCGGGGAGCTGTTTTTT.

The chain is built from TRBV18 and TRBJ2-2, with TRBD2 matching 11 bases. The CDR3 has 17 amino acids. CDR1 is KGHSH and CDR2 is LQKENI in the germline V gene. The V gene end was trimmed by 2 bases and the J gene end by 3 bases; junction bases not matched to a gene: 5. The CDR3 loop reads CASSPRLLAGDTGELFF. In nucleotides, the CDR3 is TGTGCCAGCTCACCAAGGCTACTAGCGGGAGACACCGGGGAGCTGTTTTTT.

The count of this clone is one. The CDR3 sequence: CASSPQQGAVTEAFF. The CDR3 nucleotides are TGCGCCAGCAGCCCCCAACAGGGGGCGGTCACTGAAGCTTTCTTT. The chain recombines TRBV5-1 with TRBJ1-1; TRBD1 matches at 9 bases. With V trimmed by 4 bases and J by 4 bases, 8 bases remained unmatched. The CDR3 is 15 residues long. Germline loops: CDR1 SGHRS, CDR2 YFSETQ.

The rearrangement uses TRBV6-1 and TRBJ2-1; 13 bases are shared with TRBD2. Germline CDR1 reads MNHNS; CDR2 reads SASEGT. There are 15 residues in the CDR3. The V and J ends lost 7 bases and 8 bases, in that order; junction bases with no gene match: 8. The CDR3, as DNA: TGTGCCAGCACCAGGACTAGCGGGAGTATGGATGAGCAGTTCTTC. It specifies CASTRTSGSMDEQFF.

The chain recombines TRBV19 with TRBJ2-2; unclear D gene. Germline CDR1 and CDR2: LNHDA and SQIVND (reference sequence). Trimming removed 6 bases from V and 4 bases from J, with 18 bases in between. The CDR3 has 16 residues. CDR3 residues: CASRPPLQVGTGELFF. CDR3 DNA: TGTGCCAGTAGGCCGCCCCTGCAGGTGGGCACCGGGGAGCTGTTTTTT.

The rearrangement joins TRBV9 to TRBJ2-3; D ambiguous. The germline CDR1 and CDR2 sequences are SGDLS and YYNGEE. With 5 bases removed from V and 0 bases from J, the gap between germline ends came to 22 bases. The CDR3 sequence is 18 residues long. Here the CDR3 reads CASSTPTQRFSSTDTQYF. In DNA, the CDR3 is TGTGCCAGCAGTACCCCTACTCAACGGTTCTCTAGCACAGATACGCAGTATTTT. Based on the CDR3 plus reference TRBV9 and TRBJ2-3, the full variable domain is DSGVTQTPKHLITATGQRVTLRCSPRSGDLSVYWYQQSLDQGLQFLIQYYNGEERAKGNILERFSAQQFPDLHSELNLSSLELGDSALYFCASSTPTQRFSSTDTQYFGPGTRLTVL.

This chain joins TRBV7-2 and TRBJ2-2; D may be TRBD2 (6 bases). V was pared by 5 bases and J by 5 bases, with 18 bases between. CDR3 size: 16 residues. Per germline, CDR1 SGHTA and CDR2 FQGNSA. This CDR3 is CASSPQGQGGTGELFF. For the CDR3, the DNA is TGTGCCAGCAGCCCCCAGGGCCAGGGAGGTACCGGGGAGCTGTTTTTT. Full variable domain (remainder filled in from reference TRBV7-2 and TRBJ2-2): GAGVSQSPSNKVTEKGKDVELRCDPISGHTALYWYRQSLGQGLEFLIYFQGNSAPDKSGLPSDRFSAERTGGSVSTLTIQRTQQEDSAVYLCASSPQGQGGTGELFFGEGSRLTVL.

The chain joins TRBV28 to TRBJ1-5; D is uncertain. Germline CDR1 MDHEN, CDR2 SYDVKM. The CDR3 loop spans 12 amino acids. The ends were cut back, 3 bases at V and 6 bases at J, with 6 bases in the middle. The DNA of the CDR3 is TGTGCCAGCAGTTTGGAGAGTCAGCCCCAGCATTTT. Protein: CASSLESQPQHF.

The rearrangement uses TRBV4-3 and TRBJ1-4; 7 bases fit TRBD1. After removal of 6 bases from V and 8 bases from J, the junction contained 12 bases not matched to a gene. This CDR3 contains 15 residues. Germline lookup yields CDR1 LGHNA and CDR2 YSLEER. The chain's CDR3 is CASSDLGQGEEKLFF. The DNA of the CDR3 is TGCGCCAGCAGTGATCTTGGGCAGGGGGAAGAAAAACTGTTTTTT.

This chain joins TRBV5-1 and TRBJ2-5; 7 bases match TRBD1. V shed 4 bases, J shed 11 bases, and the junction held 17 bases outside the gene matches. Germline assignment: CDR1 SGHRS and CDR2 YFSETQ. This CDR3 region has 15 residues. This CDR3 is CASSLQGVDMGEQYF. The CDR3 DNA follows: TGCGCCAGCAGCCTCCAGGGGGTGGACATGGGGGAGCAGTACTTC.

This chain joins TRBV4-3 and TRBJ2-1; TRBD2 agrees at 9 bases. The V gene end was trimmed by 3 bases and the J gene end by 3 bases; junction bases not matched to a gene: 3. CDR3 size: 15 residues. Germline CDR1 is LGHNA and CDR2 is YSLEER. Here the CDR3 DNA reads TGCGCCAGCAGCCACTTAGCGGGGGTCTACAATGAGCAGTTCTTC. As protein: CASSHLAGVYNEQFF.

This clone has more than one count but fewer than ten. The chain uses TRBV15 and TRBJ2-5; D remains ambiguous. From germline, CDR1 is LNHNV and CDR2 YYDKDF (reference sequence). This CDR3 is 13 amino acids long. V lost 0 bases and J lost 4, with 6 bases in between. DNA of the CDR3: TGTGCCACCAGCAGAGAACGGTCAGAGACCCAGTACTTC. Amino acid sequence: CATSRERSETQYF.

The rearrangement uses TRBV29-1 and TRBJ2-2; 10 nucleotides line up with TRBD1. Germline lookup yields CDR1 SQVTM and CDR2 ANQGSEA. J was trimmed by 2 bases and V by 0 bases; bases with no gene match: 21. The CDR3 is 22 amino acids. Here the CDR3 DNA reads TGCAGCGTTGAAGATAGGGGACAGGGGACCTTAAGGGCCCCTATAAACACCGGGGAGCTGTTTTTT. Its translation: CSVEDRGQGTLRAPINTGELFF.